These T cell receptor beta chains were read from a single sample in a study of T cells in Graves' hyperthyroidism and ophthalmopathy. TCRdb processed the multiplex PCR reads anew with MiXCR; each CDR3 protein has one entry. The sample yields 300,000 to 400,000 distinct CDR3 sequences, around 13% seen once. The material sequenced was blood. The source of these receptors is a woman aged 60-75 years with Graves' hyperthyroidism. CDR3s include the opening cysteine and the closing phenylalanine or tryptophan. The D gene is left open where the match is weak. Part of the rows lack a size; the others show once, few, many or a class for expanded clones.

clone_size | cdr3_length | j_call | d_call | v_call | cdr3_aa | cdr3_nt
. | 11 | TRBJ1-5 | TRBD1 | TRBV12-3/TRBV12-4 | CASSTGGPQHF | TGTGCCAGCAGTACAGGGGGGCCCCAGCATTTT
few | 16 | TRBJ2-4 | . | TRBV29-1 | CSVEGRGTLRENIQYF | TGCAGCGTTGAGGGGCGGGGCACCCTTCGGGAAAACATTCAGTACTTC
many | 14 | TRBJ2-7 | . | TRBV30 | CAWTPGTGTSEQYF | TGTGCCTGGACACCCGGGACGGGGACGAGCGAGCAGTACTTC
few | 13 | TRBJ2-3 | . | TRBV2 | CASSEAQRGTQYF | TGTGCCAGCAGTGAAGCGCAGAGGGGTACGCAGTATTTT
many | 10 | TRBJ2-1 | . | TRBV28 | CASGNNEQFF | TGTGCCAGCGGTAACAATGAGCAGTTCTTC
. | 15 | TRBJ2-7 | TRBD2 | TRBV28 | CASTQGLAGAGEQYF | TGTGCCAGCACCCAGGGACTAGCGGGAGCGGGTGAGCAGTACTTC
. | 16 | TRBJ2-2 | TRBD1 | TRBV24-1 | CATGTGAPLSTGELFF | TGTGCCACCGGGACAGGCGCGCCTCTTAGTACCGGGGAGCTGTTTTTT
many | 16 | TRBJ1-1 | . | TRBV7-9 | CASSLVRGSMNTEAFF | TGTGCCAGCAGCTTAGTTCGGGGCTCCATGAACACTGAAGCTTTCTTT
. | 13 | TRBJ2-5 | TRBD2 | TRBV12-3/TRBV12-4 | CASSVSGRETQYF | TGTGCCAGCAGCGTTAGCGGGAGGGAGACCCAGTACTTC
few | 14 | TRBJ2-1 | . | TRBV29-1 | CSVLTRQLNNEQFF | TGCAGCGTTCTAACTAGACAACTAAACAATGAGCAGTTCTTC
many | 16 | TRBJ2-5 | TRBD2 | TRBV12-3/TRBV12-4 | CASSSGLAGASETQYF | TGTGCCAGCAGTTCCGGACTAGCGGGAGCGTCGGAGACCCAGTACTTC
. | 16 | TRBJ2-7 | TRBD1 | TRBV5-5 | CASSLEDRGLSYEQYF | TGTGCCAGCAGCTTGGAGGACAGGGGGCTCTCCTACGAGCAGTACTTC
few | 17 | TRBJ2-1 | TRBD2 | TRBV9 | CASSYGRGLAGHNEQFF | TGTGCCAGCAGCTATGGGAGGGGACTAGCGGGTCACAATGAGCAGTTCTTC
. | 14 | TRBJ2-5 | TRBD2 | TRBV6-1 | CASRPGGGPETQYF | TGTGCCAGCAGGCCGGGGGGGGGGCCGGAGACCCAGTACTTC
many | 15 | TRBJ2-1 | TRBD1 | TRBV6-1 | CASSPGQGDYNEQFF | TGTGCCAGCAGCCCCGGACAGGGGGACTACAATGAGCAGTTCTTC
many | 14 | TRBJ1-4 | . | TRBV18 | CASSRDPTNEKLFF | TGTGCCAGCTCCCGGGACCCAACTAATGAAAAACTGTTTTTT
many | 13 | TRBJ2-7 | . | TRBV6-1 | CASTQGVSYEQYF | TGTGCCAGCACTCAGGGTGTCTCCTACGAGCAGTACTTC
many | 17 | TRBJ2-1 | TRBD2 | TRBV5-1 | CASSLGLAGGADNEQFF | TGCGCCAGCAGCTTGGGACTAGCGGGAGGCGCGGACAATGAGCAGTTCTTC
many | 15 | TRBJ2-3 | TRBD2 | TRBV30 | CAWRLAGEGTDTQYF | TGTGCCTGGAGACTAGCGGGAGAGGGCACAGATACGCAGTATTTT
many | 15 | TRBJ1-1 | TRBD1 | TRBV18 | CASSLITGENTEAFF | TGTGCCAGCTCACTCATAACAGGGGAGAACACTGAAGCTTTCTTT
. | 15 | TRBJ2-1 | . | TRBV10-3 | CAIWDPASPYNEQFF | TGTGCCATCTGGGACCCCGCCTCCCCCTACAATGAGCAGTTCTTC
few | 15 | TRBJ2-5 | . | TRBV10-3 | CAISEDRDNQETQYF | TGTGCCATCAGTGAGGATAGGGACAACCAAGAGACCCAGTACTTC
. | 16 | TRBJ2-6 | . | TRBV4-1 | CASSQDGLSGANVLTF | TGCGCCAGCAGCCAAGATGGACTGTCTGGGGCCAACGTCCTGACTTTC
many | 16 | TRBJ1-4 | . | TRBV12-3/TRBV12-4 | CASTSNQRSTNEKLFF | TGTGCCAGCACCTCAAATCAAAGGTCAACTAATGAAAAACTGTTTTTT
many | 15 | TRBJ2-6 | . | TRBV5-1 | CASSLVTAGANVLTF | TGCGCCAGCAGCTTGGTGACAGCCGGGGCCAACGTCCTGACTTTC
. | 12 | TRBJ2-3 | . | TRBV15 | CATSRDTDTQYF | TGTGCCACCAGCAGAGATACAGATACGCAGTATTTT
few | 13 | TRBJ1-2 | . | TRBV7-3 | CASSPRAVGGYTF | TGTGCCAGCAGTCCGCGGGCAGTTGGTGGCTACACCTTC
few | 18 | TRBJ2-1 | TRBD2 | TRBV19 | CASRPAGGVTGSYNEQFF | TGTGCCAGTAGACCAGCGGGAGGGGTAACTGGTTCCTACAATGAGCAGTTCTTC
. | 17 | TRBJ2-7 | . | TRBV5-1 | CASRSNSGEKGVNEQYF | TGCGCCAGCAGATCTAACTCAGGGGAGAAAGGGGTCAATGAGCAGTACTTC
many | 14 | TRBJ2-7 | TRBD2 | TRBV28 | CASSFGREGHEQYF | TGTGCCAGCAGTTTTGGGCGGGAGGGCCACGAGCAGTACTTC
. | 15 | TRBJ2-3 | . | TRBV7-8 | CASSPPGFRTDTQYF | TGTGCCAGCAGCCCGCCGGGGTTCCGAACAGATACGCAGTATTTT
many | 15 | TRBJ2-1 | . | TRBV5-6 | CASSSPLRPRGEQFF | TGTGCCAGCAGTTCTCCTCTTAGGCCAAGGGGGGAGCAGTTCTTC
many | 14 | TRBJ1-2 | TRBD1 | TRBV30 | CAWSRTGGIYGYTF | TGTGCCTGGAGCAGGACAGGGGGCATCTATGGCTACACCTTC
. | 15 | TRBJ2-2 | . | TRBV10-1 | CASSEKRAKGGELFF | TGCGCCAGCAGTGAAAAGCGGGCAAAGGGCGGGGAGCTGTTTTTT
few | 15 | TRBJ1-2 | . | TRBV30 | CAWSVLKRSNYGYTF | TGTGCCTGGAGTGTATTGAAGCGCTCTAACTATGGCTACACCTTC
many | 14 | TRBJ1-4 | TRBD1 | TRBV5-1 | CASSARTGNEKLFF | TGCGCCAGCAGCGCTCGGACAGGGAATGAAAAACTGTTTTTT
. | 14 | TRBJ2-2 | TRBD1 | TRBV6-4 | CASGRTGEAGELFF | TGTGCCAGCGGAAGGACAGGTGAAGCCGGGGAGCTGTTTTTT
. | 16 | TRBJ2-3 | . | TRBV6-2/TRBV6-3 | CASSESKQASTDTQYF | TGTGCCAGCAGTGAGTCGAAACAGGCCAGCACAGATACGCAGTATTTT
many | 13 | TRBJ2-7 | TRBD2 | TRBV5-1 | CASSLTSAYEQYF | TGCGCCAGCAGCTTGACTAGCGCCTACGAGCAGTACTTC
. | 18 | TRBJ2-6 | . | TRBV5-1 | CASSTGSGTSTGANVLTF | TGCGCCAGCTCCACCGGATCCGGGACATCCACTGGGGCCAACGTCCTGACTTTC
many | 15 | TRBJ1-2 | TRBD1 | TRBV11-3 | CASSFGTGDNYGYTF | TGTGCCAGCAGCTTCGGGACAGGGGATAACTATGGCTACACCTTC
many | 14 | TRBJ1-1 | . | TRBV3-1 | CASSQTPRYTEAFF | TGTGCCAGCAGCCAGACCCCACGGTACACTGAAGCTTTCTTT
many | 15 | TRBJ1-5 | TRBD1 | TRBV20-1 | CSASSVSGGHQPQHF | TGCAGTGCTAGTTCCGTGTCAGGGGGCCATCAGCCCCAGCATTTT
many | 12 | TRBJ2-7 | TRBD2 | TRBV27 | CASSSGGYEQYF | TGTGCCAGCAGTTCGGGGGGCTACGAGCAGTACTTC
few | 17 | TRBJ2-1 | . | TRBV11-2 | CASSLKNRVRSYNEQFF | TGTGCCAGCAGCTTAAAAAACAGGGTACGCTCCTACAATGAGCAGTTCTTC
. | 14 | TRBJ1-2 | . | TRBV5-6 | CASSLPVGPRGYTF | TGTGCCAGCAGCTTGCCCGTGGGGCCGCGGGGCTACACCTTC